The source of this T cell receptor beta chain is a study of Ad26.COV2.S vaccination and SARS-CoV-2 variants (dated by TCRdb to 2020 to 2022). A note on the overall study: Vaccine-arm donors came from COV1001, a multicentre, randomized, double-blind, placebo-controlled phase I-IIa trial of Ad26.COV2.S in healthy adults. Dosing of Ad26.COV2.S was intramuscular, at either 5x10^10 or 1x10^11 viral particles, delivered as one shot or as two shots spaced 56 days apart. Sequencing of the TCRbeta repertoire served to evaluate the specificity and breadth of SARS-CoV-2-reactive T cell receptors following Ad26.COV2.S vaccination. The TCR-sequenced set comprised approximately 32 samples: some 19 Ad26.COV2.S vaccine recipients, 5 placebo recipients and 8 SARS-CoV-2 convalescent individuals. Trial participants were randomized into five groups of five: low-dose or high-dose Ad26.COV2.S given once or twice, or placebo on both occasions. Investigators remained blinded to trial group allocation during experiments and outcome assessment.

The CDR3 covers 16 residues, taking in both the cysteine and the phenylalanine. Kept here is only the CDR3 DNA, which spans 48 bases and is read in frame from base 1. As encoded in the germline V gene, CDR1 is SGHDT while CDR2 is YYEEEE. A distance of 17 bases separates the germline ends of V and J, which lose 1 base and 4 bases respectively. General study outcomes and caveats: Comparing responses between vaccine doses or regimens was not something the study was powered to do. After vaccination, substantial breadth of spike-specific CD8+ and CD4+ T cell responses was reported. Vaccine and placebo recipients had similar non-spike TCR breadth, a finding consistent with the vaccine containing only spike. The authors noted that total T cell responses may have been underestimated by the TCR breadth and depth analyses. Higher spike-specific TCR breadth was observed in Ad26.COV2.S recipients than in placebo recipients (P = 0.0014).

With regard to this clone: Its antigen is not yet known. No per-base quality is available; no much larger clone lies one base away.

The immunoSEQ Assay was used to sequence TCRbeta CDR3 regions. After extraction, genomic DNA underwent amplification by bias-controlled multiplex PCR, followed by high-throughput sequencing. The authors processed their data as follows. To quantify the absolute abundance of each unique TCRbeta CDR3 region, sequences were collapsed and filtered. T cell fraction was estimated by normalizing TCRbeta template counts to usable DNA, which was measured by amplifying reference genes present in all nucleated cells. Repertoire TCRs were annotated as SARS-CoV-2-specific when V gene, CDR3 amino acid sequence and J gene were exactly matched to a known reactive TCR set. The reference SARS-CoV-2 TCR set was obtained from MIRA and was filtered for enrichment in COVID-19-positive ImmuneCODE repertoires, whereby public or cross-reactive TCRs were removed. Using the MIRA antigens, annotated TCRs were further analysed by specific ORF or by position within an ORF. Breadth was defined as annotated unique rearrangements over total unique productive rearrangements; depth was the summed frequency of those rearrangements. Group comparisons of TCR breadth used two-sided Wilcoxon rank-sum tests. The table was pulled from immuneACCESS by TCRdb, which kept in-frame rearrangements only. Such tables lose some clones; where checked, under half of the loss comes from unresolved V genes, and the rest has no known cause. That table gives V, J and clone size, and the DNA gave D and trimming. In all, the sample holds around 320,000 clones, and around four fifths of those were seen once. Jointly, the top ten make up about 2.1% of the sample.

Interpreted using the paper, the treatment or condition label stands for: approximately 18 received Ad26.COV2.S at low or high dose, single or two shots; about 5 received placebo; per-sample allocation not given. Repertoires of vaccine and placebo recipients were sequenced from samples taken on day 63 after the first injection. In Cohort 1b, about 27 adults aged 18-55 years were enrolled at a single site in Boston, USA, between 29 July and 7 August 2020. Ad26.COV2.S was a replication-incompetent adenovirus type 26 vector expressing a prefusion-stabilized SARS-CoV-2 spike protein from the original Wuhan strain.

The receptor chain draws on TRBV5-6 and TRBJ1-1; the D gene is possibly TRBD1, with 6 bases matching. The source of this sequence is a person between 18 and 65 years old who received the Ad26.COV2.S COVID-19 vaccine or a placebo. The sample here was peripheral blood, taken in a trial of Ad26.COV2.S vaccine versus placebo. The CDR3 protein: CASSLWSGVVGTEAFF. The DNA is TGTGCCAGCAGCTTGTGGTCAGGGGTCGTTGGCACTGAAGCTTTCTTT. Beyond the CDR3, the reference TRBV5-6 and TRBJ1-1 genes provide the residues; the full variable domain reads: DAGVTQSPTHLIKTRGQQVTLRCSPKSGHDTVSWYQQALGQGPQFIFQYYEEEERQRGNFPDRFSGHQFPNYSSELNVNALLLGDSALYLCASSLWSGVVGTEAFFGQGTRLTVV.